The 17 T cell receptor beta chains in this list originate from one sample, sequenced in a study of regulatory T cells in long-lasting Graves disease. TCR beta libraries were built with iRepertoire HTBI primers and Arm-PCR of CDR3 regions. TCRdb analysed the multiplex PCR reads with MiXCR anew, one entry per CDR3 protein. The sample holds hundreds of thousands of distinct CDR3 sequences; more than 10% are singletons and the top ten take 7.5% to 9%. Time point specified: newly diagnosed GD, antithyroid drugs for less than 3 months. The TCR library was made from RNA extracted from PBMCs. Separately, the same data were catalogued under a study of T cells in Graves' hyperthyroidism and ophthalmopathy.

The sample consisted of peripheral blood mononuclear cells (PBMCs), taken at new diagnosis, from a patient treated with antithyroid drugs. These receptors were collected from a woman aged 25-40 years with Graves disease.

This clonotype was seen at least ten times. This chain links TRBV2 with TRBJ1-5; D is ambiguous. The CDR3 is 12 amino acids. Per the germline V gene, CDR1 is SNHLY and CDR2 is FYNNEI. Between the trimmed V and J ends, which lost 8 bases and 2 bases, there was a span of 7 bases. DNA of the CDR3: TGTGCCAGCGGCGGAGGCAATCAGCCCCAGCATTTT. The encoded protein is CASGGGNQPQHF.

This clonotype was seen at least ten times. This chain connects TRBV20-1 to TRBJ1-1, with unresolved D. Germline CDR1 is DFQATT and CDR2 is SNEGSKA (reference sequence). V gave up 0 bases and J gave up 3 bases, with 11 bases separating them. CDR3 size: 14 residues. CDR3 nucleotides: TGCAGTGCTAGAGATCCCCGAGGTCACACTGAAGCTTTCTTT. It encodes CSARDPRGHTEAFF.

At least ten counts were recorded for this clonotype. The gene calls are TRBV10-3 and TRBJ2-7; 10 bases agree with TRBD2. From germline, CDR1 is ENHRY and CDR2 SYGVKD. The J segment lost 4 bases and the V segment lost 6 bases, leaving 12 bases of the junction unmatched. The CDR3 is 16 residues long. The CDR3 sequence: CAISETYSGGVYEQYF. The CDR3 nucleotides read TGTGCCATCAGCGAAACTTACAGCGGGGGGGTTTACGAGCAGTACTTC.

This clonotype appeared many times. The chain links TRBV28 to TRBJ2-7; 10 nucleotides align to TRBD2. CDR1 is MDHEN and CDR2 is SYDVKM in the germline V gene. Trimming cost V 3 bases and J 0 bases; bases outside gene matches: 5. The CDR3 runs to 16 residues. The CDR3 reads CASSFGLADLSYEQYF. In DNA, the CDR3 is TGTGCCAGCAGTTTCGGACTAGCGGATCTCTCCTACGAGCAGTACTTC.

CDR3 sequence: CASSPSVYRGELFF. The DNA for the CDR3 is TGTGCCAGCAGTCCGTCGGTCTACAGGGGGGAGCTGTTTTTT. The rearrangement uses TRBV12-3 or TRBV12-4 and TRBJ2-2; weak D call: TRBD1 (5 bases). The CDR3 is 14 amino acids. V lost 5 bases and J lost 8, with 15 bases in between.

The chain links TRBV19 to TRBJ2-7; D may match TRBD1 or TRBD2 (5 bases each). Germline loops: CDR1 LNHDA, CDR2 SQIVND (reference sequence). The CDR3 has 15 residues. The V gene lost 3 bases and the J gene lost 3 bases, with 15 bases spanning the gap. CDR3 protein: CASSISPGRIYEQYF. CDR3 coding DNA: TGTGCCAGTAGTATTTCTCCGGGACGGATCTACGAGCAGTACTTC.

This clonotype was counted at least ten times. The chain employs TRBV18 and TRBJ2-1; D might be TRBD1 (6 bases). The V and J ends lost 0 bases and 3 bases respectively, with 9 bases between them. Germline V gene data show CDR1 as KGHSH and CDR2 as LQKENI. The CDR3 is made up of 15 amino acids. CDR3 amino acids: CASSPPRGHYNEQFF. Here the CDR3 DNA reads TGTGCCAGCTCACCACCCAGGGGTCACTACAATGAGCAGTTCTTC.

This clonotype was detected a few times. The rearrangement links TRBV4-3 to TRBJ2-1, with TRBD1 identical over 8 bases. Trimming cost V 0 bases and J 3 bases; bases outside gene matches: 7. Germline CDR1 is LGHNA and CDR2 is YSLEER. CDR3 length equals 17 residues. The CDR3 loop reads CASSQDRDRPNYNEQFF. The CDR3 nucleotides read TGCGCCAGCAGCCAAGATCGGGACAGGCCAAACTACAATGAGCAGTTCTTC.

This clonotype occurred many times. This chain connects TRBV6-2 or TRBV6-3 to TRBJ1-3; the D gene is possibly TRBD1 (5 bases). V was trimmed by 6 bases and J by 5 bases, leaving 11 bases between them. The CDR3 runs 13 residues. Germline values: CDR1 MNHEY, CDR2 SVGEGT. The CDR3: CASRTGPRNTIYF. CDR3 bases: TGTGCCAGCAGGACGGGACCAAGAAACACCATATATTTT.

This clonotype was found a few times. The CDR3 DNA follows: TGTGCCAGCAGTGTAGTGGGGGTCTGGGAGCAGTACGTC. It encodes CASSVVGVWEQYV. The V and J genes are TRBV2 and TRBJ2-7; D may correspond to TRBD1 or TRBD2 (5 bases each). This CDR3 has 13 amino acids. The germline gives CDR1 SNHLY, CDR2 FYNNEI. Trimming took off 4 bases at V and 7 bases at J, with 14 bases between the two ends.

This clonotype was seen at least ten times. The V gene is TRBV20-1, the J gene TRBJ2-5, with D possibly being TRBD1 (7 bases). CDR1 and CDR2 (germline): DFQATT, SNEGSKA (reference sequence). The CDR3 consists of 15 residues. The ends were cut back, 5 bases at V and 5 bases at J, with 21 bases in the middle. This chain's CDR3 is CSAARGGGIGETQYF. As DNA, the CDR3 is TGCAGTGCTGCCCGTGGAGGGGGCATTGGGGAGACCCAGTACTTC.

This clonotype came up many times. The chain couples TRBV20-1 to TRBJ2-1; the D gene could be TRBD1 or TRBD2 (5 bases each). There are 17 residues in the CDR3. Germline assignment: CDR1 DFQATT and CDR2 SNEGSKA (reference sequence). V lost 1 base and J 5 bases, leaving 21 bases between the germline ends. The CDR3 loop reads CSARGLELAGSNNEQFF. CDR3 in DNA: TGCAGTGCTAGAGGGTTAGAGTTGGCAGGGAGTAACAATGAGCAGTTCTTC.

This clonotype came up many times. V and J are TRBV2 and TRBJ1-2, with 7 bases lining up with TRBD1. The germline gives CDR1 SNHLY, CDR2 FYNNEI. CDR3 length equals 15 residues. The junction had 9 bases not matched to a gene; V was cut back by 2 bases and J by 6 bases. Written as DNA, the CDR3 is TGTGCCAGCAGTGAAATAGGGGGCGACCTTAATGGCTACACCTTC. Translating it yields CASSEIGGDLNGYTF.

There are many counts of this clonotype. The chain carries TRBV6-2 or TRBV6-3 and TRBJ2-3; D perhaps matches TRBD2 (6 bases). Trimming took 5 bases from V and 0 from J, leaving 12 bases between them. Germline values: CDR1 MNHEY, CDR2 SVGEGT. The CDR3 is made up of 15 amino acids. CDR3 sequence (DNA): TGTGCCAGCAGTACCCGGGACTCCAGCACAGATACGCAGTATTTT. This gives the protein CASSTRDSSTDTQYF.

The rearrangement links TRBV6-1 to TRBJ2-5, with 12 bases matching TRBD2. Germline V gene lookup returns CDR1 MNHNS and CDR2 SASEGT. Trimming removed 8 bases from V and 2 bases from J; junction bases left unmatched: 9. The CDR3 covers 16 residues. This CDR3 reads CASRHPGTSGQETQYF. CDR3 DNA sequence: TGTGCCAGCCGGCACCCCGGGACTAGCGGGCAAGAGACCCAGTACTTC.

This clonotype showed up many times. This rearrangement joins TRBV3-1 to TRBJ1-2; no definite D call. V was pared by 1 base and J by 8 bases, with 11 bases between. The CDR3 length is 13 residues. Looked up from germline, CDR1 is LGHDT and CDR2 is YNNKEL (reference sequence). The CDR3 here is CASSQVGGSGYTF. The CDR3 bases are TGTGCCAGCAGCCAAGTTGGTGGCTCAGGCTACACCTTC.

The rearrangement links TRBV27 to TRBJ1-5; D gene ambiguous. Germline V gene data show CDR1 as MNHEY and CDR2 as SMNVEV (reference sequence). The CDR3 is made up of 12 amino acids. The germline V and J ends were trimmed by 6 bases and 3 bases, with 6 bases remaining between them. CDR3 sequence (DNA): TGTGCCAGCAGGAGCCCCAATCAGCCCCAGCATTTT. Amino acid sequence: CASRSPNQPQHF.